Each of the 26 T cell receptor beta chains below was sequenced from the same sample in a study of blood T cell repertoires in COVID-19. Profiling relied on immunoSEQ multiplex PCR, and the TCRdb table lists in-frame clones only, not all of them. The data contain over 150,000 clones, about 85% of them singletons. The sample comprised peripheral blood. The receptors stem from a woman older than 75 with COVID-19, enrolled during active disease.

V is TRBV6-6 and J is TRBJ2-5, with 7 bases fitting TRBD2. Germline CDR1 and CDR2: MNHNY and SVGAGI (reference sequence). Trimming removed 2 bases from V and 5 bases from J; junction bases left unmatched: 5. The CDR3 is 14 residues long. The CDR3 bases are TGTGCCAGCAGTTACGGGGGGGTCGAGGAGACCCAGTACTTC. Its translation: CASSYGGVEETQYF.

V is TRBV9 and J is TRBJ2-7, with D perhaps matching TRBD2 (5 bases). CDR3 length equals 15 residues. Germline CDR1 and CDR2: SGDLS and YYNGEE. V was pared by 0 bases and J by 3 bases, with 13 bases between. The DNA of the CDR3 is TGTGCCAGCAGCGTAGAGGTAGCGCGAATCTACGAGCAGTACTTC. This gives the protein CASSVEVARIYEQYF.

The CDR3 coding sequence is TGCGCCAGCAGCTTGGTGGGACAGCCCTCCTCCTACGAGCAGTACTTC. Protein: CASSLVGQPSSYEQYF. This sequence joins TRBV5-1 and TRBJ2-7; 7 positions match TRBD1. The CDR3 consists of 16 residues. V lost 0 bases, J lost 0 bases, and 6 bases stayed unmatched. Germline-derived CDR1 and CDR2 are SGHRS and YFSETQ. The variable domain in full, with the rest retrieved from reference TRBV5-1 and TRBJ2-7, is KAGVTQTPRYLIKTRGQQVTLSCSPISGHRSVSWYQQTPGQGLQFLFEYFSETQRNKGNFPGRFSGRQFSNSRSEMNVSTLELGDSALYLCASSLVGQPSSYEQYFGPGTRLTVT.

This clone has more than one count but fewer than ten. The rearrangement links TRBV19 to TRBJ1-1; maybe TRBD1 (6 bases). This CDR3 is 13 amino acids long. Trimming cost V 6 bases and J 5 bases, with 13 bases left between them. Germline values: CDR1 LNHDA, CDR2 SQIVND (reference sequence). The CDR3 sequence: CASRRGAETEAFF. CDR3 DNA: TGTGCCAGTAGGCGGGGGGCAGAGACTGAAGCTTTCTTT.

The J gene is TRBJ1-1, the V gene TRBV7-3, with a tentative D call TRBD1 (6 bases). The germline V and J ends were trimmed by 5 bases and 3 bases, with 10 bases remaining between them. Germline V gene data show CDR1 as SGHTA and CDR2 as FQGTGA. This CDR3 spans 13 amino acids. CDR3 DNA: TGTGCCAGCAGCACAAACAGGGACACTGAAGCTTTCTTT. This translates into CASSTNRDTEAFF.

The CDR3 DNA follows: TGTGCCAGTGCTCTAAGCTGGGCAGAGACCCAGTACTTC. This encodes CASALSWAETQYF. The chain links TRBV19 to TRBJ2-5; D remains unclear. Germline lookup yields CDR1 LNHDA and CDR2 SQIVND (reference sequence). CDR3 length equals 13 residues. V was shortened by 8 bases and J by 4 bases, with 14 bases between the two germline ends.

This chain links TRBV5-1 with TRBJ2-1; 8 nucleotides align to TRBD2. In germline, CDR1 is SGHRS, CDR2 YFSETQ. Trimming removed 4 bases from V and 8 bases from J; junction bases left unmatched: 11. The CDR3 length is 15 residues. The CDR3 loop reads CASSRVLAEGDEQFF. DNA of the CDR3: TGCGCCAGCAGCCGGGTACTAGCGGAGGGCGATGAGCAGTTCTTC.

J is TRBJ2-7 and V is TRBV5-6; weak D call: TRBD1 (6 bases). Germline CDR1 reads SGHDT; CDR2 reads YYEEEE. There are 12 residues in the CDR3. V was pared by 4 bases and J by 11 bases, with 16 bases between. CDR3 region: CASSLRTAQEYF. For the CDR3, the DNA is TGTGCCAGCAGCCTTCGGACAGCCCAGGAGTACTTC.

CDR3 nucleotide sequence: TGTGCCAGCAGCTATTCCCAGGGGTTCGAGCAGTACTTC. It is translated as CASSYSQGFEQYF. The chain is built from TRBV5-4 and TRBJ2-7, with D possibly being TRBD1 (6 bases). Germline lookup yields CDR1 SGHNT and CDR2 YYREEE (reference sequence). V dropped 3 bases and J dropped 6 bases, with 13 bases sitting between them. The CDR3 length is 13 residues.

The chain carries TRBV19 and TRBJ2-2; 10 positions match TRBD2. After removal of 7 bases from V and 4 bases from J, the junction contained 3 bases not matched to a gene. CDR3 length: 14 amino acids. CDR1 is LNHDA and CDR2 is SQIVND in the germline V gene (reference sequence). For the CDR3, the DNA is TGTGCCAGTAAGCGGGGGGGCTTCACCGGGGAGCTGTTTTTT. This codes for CASKRGGFTGELFF.

The chain is built from TRBV15 and TRBJ1-5; weak D call: TRBD1 (6 bases). Germline V gene sequence: CDR1 LNHNV, CDR2 YYDKDF (reference sequence). This CDR3 has 15 residues. V lost 5 bases and J lost 6, with 17 bases in between. The CDR3 spells CATSFTSGDGQPQHF. In nucleotides, the CDR3 is TGTGCCACCAGCTTCACCTCAGGGGATGGTCAGCCCCAGCATTTT.

The CDR3 coding sequence is TGTGCCAGCAGTGGCAGGACAGGGGGCATCGGTAACGGGGAGCTGTTTTTT. It yields the protein CASSGRTGGIGNGELFF. The chain carries TRBV6-1 and TRBJ2-2; 11 nucleotides line up with TRBD1. Germline CDR1 and CDR2: MNHNS and SASEGT. V was clipped by 4 bases and J by 7 bases; unmatched bases: 11. The CDR3 is 17 amino acids.

The chain employs TRBV5-4 and TRBJ1-1; 10 positions agree with TRBD1. Germline values: CDR1 SGHNT, CDR2 YYREEE (reference sequence). J lost 3 bases, V lost 7 bases, and 3 bases had no gene match. This CDR3 has 13 amino acids. CDR3 sequence reads: CASGDRGHTEAFF. In DNA, the CDR3 is TGTGCCAGCGGCGACAGGGGGCACACTGAAGCTTTCTTT.

The chain links TRBV19 to TRBJ1-1, with 10 bases lining up with TRBD1. Germline lookup yields CDR1 LNHDA and CDR2 SQIVND (reference sequence). There are 15 residues in the CDR3. Trimming cost V 7 bases and J 8 bases; bases outside gene matches: 13. CDR3 nucleotide sequence: TGTGCCAGTAATCCCAGGGCGGGACAGGGGTACGAAGCTTTCTTT. Translation gives CASNPRAGQGYEAFF.

The CDR3 here is CATLSGTGGHEQYF. In DNA, the CDR3 is TGTGCCACCTTATCCGGGACAGGGGGCCACGAGCAGTACTTC. The chain joins TRBV6-5 to TRBJ2-7; 12 nucleotides line up with TRBD1. Germline CDR1 and CDR2: MNHEY and SVGAGI. Unmatched junction bases numbered 9, after V lost 10 bases and J lost 5 bases. The CDR3 has 14 residues.

V usage is TRBV7-3 and J usage is TRBJ2-1; D gene unclear. In germline, CDR1 is SGHTA, CDR2 FQGTGA. The V end was cut by 6 bases, the J end by 4 bases, with 10 bases between. The CDR3 runs to 13 residues. The DNA of the CDR3 is TGTGCCAGCAGTCAGGCCCAATACAATGAGCAGTTCTTC. Encoded protein: CASSQAQYNEQFF.

The chain is built from TRBV5-1 and TRBJ1-1; D gene unclear. CDR3 length equals 14 residues. The germline V gene encodes CDR1 SGHRS and CDR2 YFSETQ. V was clipped by 5 bases and J by 1 base, with 12 bases between them. The CDR3 DNA sequence: TGCGCCAGCAGACCAGTCCTTTCGAACACTGAAGCTTTCTTT. Its protein is CASRPVLSNTEAFF. The full variable domain, its missing parts supplied by reference TRBV5-1 and TRBJ1-1, is KAGVTQTPRYLIKTRGQQVTLSCSPISGHRSVSWYQQTPGQGLQFLFEYFSETQRNKGNFPGRFSGRQFSNSRSEMNVSTLELGDSALYLCASRPVLSNTEAFFGQGTRLTVV.

This sequence joins TRBV11-2 and TRBJ2-1; TRBD2 aligns across 8 bases. CDR1 and CDR2 from the germline V gene are SGHAT and FQNNGV. Unmatched junction bases numbered 15, after V lost 6 bases and J lost 11 bases. There are 15 residues in the CDR3. The DNA for the CDR3 is TGTGCCAGCAGATCCTCCGGGACTAGAAGCGGCAAGCAGTTCTTC. Its translation is CASRSSGTRSGKQFF.

V gene TRBV18 combines with J gene TRBJ2-7; 7 bases are a match to TRBD1. CDR3 length: 13 residues. The J segment lost 3 bases and the V segment lost 5 bases, leaving 4 bases of the junction unmatched. The germline V gene has CDR1 KGHSH and CDR2 LQKENI. CDR3 sequence: CASSLGQYYEQYF. The CDR3, as DNA: TGTGCCAGCTCATTGGGACAGTACTACGAGCAGTACTTC.

The V call is TRBV5-4, the J call TRBJ2-1; 8 bases map to TRBD2. Trimming cost V 4 bases and J 10 bases; bases outside gene matches: 10. CDR1 is SGHNT, CDR2 YYREEE, per germline (reference sequence). This CDR3 comprises 14 residues. The CDR3 here is CASSPKTGGREQFF. For the CDR3, the DNA is TGTGCCAGCAGCCCGAAAACGGGGGGGCGGGAGCAGTTCTTC.

J is TRBJ1-5 and V is TRBV6-5; 7 nucleotides match TRBD1. With V trimmed by 7 bases and J by 4 bases, 7 bases remained unmatched. The germline gives CDR1 MNHEY, CDR2 SVGAGI. CDR3 size: 14 residues. DNA of the CDR3: TGTGCCAGCACGCTTGGGACAGCTAATCAGCCCCAGCATTTT. It encodes CASTLGTANQPQHF.

This clone turned up a few times. This chain links TRBV25-1 with TRBJ1-4, with a possible D match to TRBD1 (5 bases). Germline-derived CDR1 and CDR2 are MGHDK and SYGVNS. V was clipped by 4 bases and J by 9 bases, with 12 bases between them. This CDR3 has 13 residues. Here the CDR3 DNA reads TGTGCCAGCAGTGCGGCTGGGACTAAAAAACTGTTTTTT. Encoded protein: CASSAAGTKKLFF.

This chain uses TRBV2 with TRBJ2-1; 7 bases align to TRBD1. Germline trimming cut 6 bases from V and 5 bases from J; bases unmatched to any gene: 4. The CDR3 is 13 amino acids. The germline V gene encodes CDR1 SNHLY and CDR2 FYNNEI. This CDR3 reads CASRGQQHNEQFF. As DNA, the CDR3 is TGTGCCAGCAGGGGACAGCAACACAATGAGCAGTTCTTC.

This sequence joins TRBV19 and TRBJ2-1; TRBD2 matches at 7 bases. Trimming cost V 5 bases and J 5 bases; bases outside gene matches: 6. The CDR3 consists of 14 residues. Germline V gene data show CDR1 as LNHDA and CDR2 as SQIVND (reference sequence). The CDR3 DNA follows: TGTGCCAGTAGTCCCGCGGGACTACACAATGAGCAGTTCTTC. Amino acids: CASSPAGLHNEQFF.

The chain joins TRBV18 to TRBJ2-2, with 10 bases aligning to TRBD2. V lost 4 bases to trimming and J lost 2 bases; unmatched junction nucleotides: 7. The CDR3 runs to 17 residues. Germline CDR1 KGHSH, CDR2 LQKENI. This CDR3 is CASSQGLARLNTGELFF. The CDR3 DNA is TGTGCCAGCTCACAGGGACTAGCGAGACTAAACACCGGGGAGCTGTTTTTT.

The chain joins TRBV28 to TRBJ2-1; no firm D call. CDR1 is MDHEN, CDR2 SYDVKM, per germline. Trimming removed 7 bases at V and 3 bases at J, with 13 bases between. The CDR3 has 14 residues. CDR3 region: CASIISSGYNEQFF. CDR3 nucleotide sequence: TGTGCCAGCATAATTTCTTCAGGCTACAATGAGCAGTTCTTC.